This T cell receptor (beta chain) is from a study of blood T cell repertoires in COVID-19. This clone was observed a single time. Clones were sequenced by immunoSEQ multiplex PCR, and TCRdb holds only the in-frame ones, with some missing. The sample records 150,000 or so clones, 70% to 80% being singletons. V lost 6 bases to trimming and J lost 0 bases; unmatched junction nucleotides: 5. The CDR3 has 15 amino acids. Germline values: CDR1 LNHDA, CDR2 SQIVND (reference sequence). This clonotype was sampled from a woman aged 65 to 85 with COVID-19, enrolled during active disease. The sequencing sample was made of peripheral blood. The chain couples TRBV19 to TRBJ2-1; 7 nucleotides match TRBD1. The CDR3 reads CASRRDSVSYNEQFF. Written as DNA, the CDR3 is TGTGCCAGTAGGAGGGACAGTGTCTCCTACAATGAGCAGTTCTTC.